This record concerns one TCR beta chain sequence. This clone was detected only once. Its antigen target is currently unknown. No much larger clone exists at a distance of one base, and base qualities are not known. Library method: the immunoSEQ multiplex PCR assay. The multiplex PCR relied on a mix of 60 forward primers for TCR Vbeta segments and 13 reverse primers for TCR Jbeta segments. The CDR3 region of rearranged TCR beta genes was amplified from genomic DNA with a multiplex PCR assay. The amplified TCR beta libraries were sequenced on the Illumina HiSeq System as 87-base-pair reads. Under the source paper's analysis protocol: A later analysis counted 75 million to 100 million unique TCR beta chains across the 550 to 700 repertoires, and around 9.9 million of these chains were shared by at least two donors. Raw reads were error-corrected and collapsed into unique sequences by a nearest-neighbor algorithm in which closely related sequences were merged to remove PCR and sequencing errors. To assign V, D and J gene segments, CDR3 sequences were aligned to IMGT reference sequences. For a sequence to be retained, a match of at least six nucleotides was required to both a V gene segment and a J gene segment. Rearrangements were called productive when the CDR3 lacked stop codons and stayed in frame with V and J; all others were non-productive. Following IMGT convention, CDR3 was defined as the stretch from the second conserved V-encoded cysteine up to the conserved J-encoded phenylalanine. Sequences without an unambiguous match to a single V gene segment were excluded from the earlier analysis of a few hundred of the donors. In an earlier analysis of a few hundred of the donors, a V segment was called functional when productive rearrangements were above 56.7%, and segregating when the standard deviation between donors exceeded 5%. A statistical classification framework was built for diagnosing cytomegalovirus status from the catalog of TCR beta chain sequences. V and J gene assignment, in a later analysis, came from comparing TCR nucleotide sequences with IMGT/GENE-DB human TR gene sequences. Using the TCRdist pipeline, a later analysis assigned CDR3 sequences along with most-parsimonious VDJ recombination scenarios. In a later analysis, every TCR beta chain was defined by the combination of its CDR3 amino acid sequence and its V-gene family, and reads without a unique V-gene family were dropped. A later analysis removed several hundred highly shared, low-generation-probability nucleotide sequences to deal with suspected cross-contamination and a sequencing artifact. In a later analysis, a clonal expansion index was calculated for each public chain from normalized within-repertoire ranks of inferred template counts. In a later analysis, generation probabilities were computed using a VDJ recombination model fitted to out-of-frame rearrangements, and the results were checked against IGoR. Hypergeometric tests were used in a later analysis to score TCR-TCR, TCR-HLA and TCR-CMV co-occurrence, with a repertoire-size bias correction applied to the TCR pairs. False discovery rates were estimated in a later analysis by permuting HLA or CMV assignments 20 times. A later analysis grouped co-occurring TCRs with DBSCAN, adding TCRdist sequence similarity when clustering within HLA-allele-positive subsets. Repertoires with fewer than 30,000 or more than 120,000 public chains, plus five repertoires with anomalous nucleotide sharing, were excluded from co-occurrence clustering. The clones in this table, taken by TCRdb from immuneACCESS, are in-frame only. Not every clone is retained; where verified, under half of the shortfall comes from an unresolved V gene, and the cause of the rest is unknown. V and J calls and clone size are given by that table; D and trimming were obtained from the DNA. This sample holds about 190,000 clones; 65% to 85% were observed only once. Of the sample, about 1.6% falls within the top ten clones.

The data derive from a study of cytomegalovirus exposure and HLA in healthy donors (TCRdb year 2017). Study-level background: An earlier analysis of 587 of the donors reported about 260 Gb of sequence data and around 100 million unique TCR beta sequences obtained from around 180 million T cells. On average, around 200,000 unique TCR beta nucleotide sequences were sequenced per donor among fewer than 500 genotyped donors of the cohort, with roughly a sixth of those sequences being non-productive. Rather than drawing on any new phenotypic data, the later analysis identified candidate immune exposures from TCR beta sequences and the way those sequences occurred across donors. The study was designed to test whether signatures of past pathogen exposure could be identified by cataloging public T cell receptors. Every repertoire in the discovery cohort had been generated on one and the same sequencing platform. A later genetic analysis used genome-wide SNP genotypes for about 60% of the roughly 700 donors, treating that subset as a discovery cohort. To study patterns of TCR occurrence, a later analysis re-analyzed previously published TCR beta repertoires from 666 donors and added high-resolution HLA genotyping. The T cell repertoires of some 700 subjects were profiled by immunosequencing and related to cytomegalovirus serostatus. About 300 gigabases of sequencing data and approximately 80 million unique TCR sequences were included in an early release covering several hundred HLA-typed donors. The study combined high-throughput TCR immunosequencing, statistical association of individual TCRs with disease status, and machine learning to predict cytomegalovirus infection status. Besides the first cohort of some 670 subjects, a separate validation cohort made up of roughly 120 different subjects was used. A few DR-DQ haplotypes were treated as single units for association and clustering because of strong linkage in the cohort. Typing coverage differed by locus: A, B, C, DRB1 and DQB1 were typed in about 629-630 donors, DQA1 in approximately 520, DPA1 in approximately 610, and DPB1 in 472. HLA typing included class I and class II loci at four-digit resolution. Of the approximately 400 genotyped donors, roughly 85% fell in the genetic ancestry cluster associated with self-reported Caucasian donors. Donor age, sex, ethnicity and CMV serostatus were collected together with the repertoire data. In an earlier analysis of roughly 540 of the donors, high-throughput TCR beta sequencing was used to judge whether each TCR beta V gene segment behaved as functional or pseudogenic.

The cohort comprised hundreds of healthy bone marrow donors. Cohort members were all nominally healthy when sampled, although unrecorded immune exposures were likely present. The donor was CMV seronegative and belonged to the group of approximately 320 seronegative cohort members. Each donor provided a peripheral blood sample, and peripheral blood mononuclear cells were used for TCR beta sequencing. Genomic DNA was extracted from the blood cell samples with the Qiagen DNeasy Blood Extraction Kit. General study outcomes and caveats: The cohort was sequenced for TCR beta chains only, and without alpha or paired-chain data the features that could be detected were limited. Several of the top co-occurrence clusters appeared to be linked to parvovirus B19, influenza, CMV and Epstein-Barr virus, according to a later analysis. The study listed approximately 160 TCR beta chains as associated with cytomegalovirus. According to a later genetic analysis, donors in an Asian-associated ancestry cluster had fewer N-insertions in productive TCRs than the roughly 700-donor mean. Because HLA typing was missing for some donors at each locus, association tests included only the typed subset. A later analysis associated approximately 17,000 TCR beta sequences with specific HLA alleles at a false discovery rate of 0.05. V-gene and J-gene trimming of TCR beta chains was associated with a missense DCLRE1C variant in a later genetic analysis, and the association was replicated in an independent cohort. Immune exposure information for the cohort was limited to CMV serostatus. A cluster of highly shared sequence variants was judged likely to be a technical artifact of the sequencing pipeline. Most TCR sequences were seen in very few donors, while some public TCRs were found in many individuals. Most CMV-associated TCR beta chains appeared to be HLA-restricted in a later analysis, and the HLA associations seemed to be driven largely by CMV exposure. A further reported finding was that TCR beta sequences accurately predicted the HLA-A and HLA-B alleles for most subjects in the first cohort. In a later analysis, TCR association rates were found to vary across HLA loci, with the most associated TCRs seen for DRB1 alleles and the fewest for HLA-C alleles. A few of the identified cytomegalovirus-associated TCR beta chains were confirmed in vitro to be specific for cytomegalovirus antigens. Correlated functional status among segregating V segments might reflect linkage disequilibrium, but an unknown experimental factor could not be ruled out. Strong co-occurrence of HLA alleles, especially DR and DQ, made assigning TCR associations to individual alleles difficult. Roughly uniform sequencing depth across donors was assumed in presence/absence analyses, although this assumption may not hold. Broadly in line with IMGT annotations, most TCR beta V segments showed up in productive rearrangements about 87% or about 30% of the time in an earlier analysis of some 590 of the donors. In both the original and validation cohorts, the classifier was reported to diagnose cytomegalovirus status with high specificity and sensitivity. The authors suggested that the approach could potentially be generalized to other disease states and immunological phenotypes. A later analysis found that HLA-associated TCR beta chains were more clonally expanded and had lower generation probabilities than equally common non-associated chains. The earlier analysis of a few hundred of the donors excluded some 15 rarely observed V segments, including chromosome 9 orphons, because counts were too low. Because the 87-base-pair reads could not distinguish some IMGT-functional V segments, including TRBV6-2 and TRBV6-3, those segments were excluded.

In the germline V gene (reference sequence), CDR1 corresponds to SEHNR and CDR2 to FQNEAQ. V loses 0 bases, J loses 4 bases, and the germline ends lie 9 bases apart. Counted from cysteine to phenylalanine, this CDR3 has 14 amino acids. Here the CDR3 DNA is all that survives: 42 bases in frame from base 1. Recombination joined TRBV7-9 with TRBJ1-2; no D gene is confidently identified. The specimen sequenced was PBMCs. This TCR was recovered from a woman between 18 and 29 years old in good health and CMV-seronegative. The CDR3: CASSLASGLYGYTF. The sequence in DNA is TGTGCCAGCAGCTTAGCGTCTGGGCTCTATGGCTACACCTTC.